The present TCR beta chain was sequenced within a study of Ad26.COV2.S vaccination and SARS-CoV-2 variants. Whole-study context: By the intramuscular route, Ad26.COV2.S was given once, or twice 56 days apart. Whole-study results and caveats: Analyses that measured TCR breadth and depth may have underestimated total T cell responses.

After removal of 1 base from V and 5 bases from J, the junction contained 4 bases not matched to a gene. Germline V gene lookup returns CDR1 SGHRS and CDR2 YFSETQ. The CDR3 contains 15 residues. Here immunoSEQ multiplex PCR was the method, and the copy in TCRdb shows in-frame clones only, minus some. The data contain 350,000 to 400,000 clones, less than 90% of them seen just once; the ten biggest clones take up roughly 3%. In the case of this clone: Its cognate antigen is unknown.

Treatment described: some 20 received Ad26.COV2.S at low or high dose, single or two shots; about 5 received placebo; per-sample allocation not given. Day 63 after the first vaccine or placebo injection was the time point for sampling. In Boston, the donor was an adult between 18-55 years of age. As its vector, the vaccine had Ad26, which expressed Wuhan-strain SARS-CoV-2 spike. Sequenced material: peripheral blood, taken in a trial of Ad26.COV2.S vaccine versus placebo. This sequence joins TRBV5-1 and TRBJ2-7, with 12 bases that match TRBD2. The receptor's source is a person between 18 and 59 years old who received the Ad26.COV2.S COVID-19 vaccine or a placebo. The DNA for the CDR3 is TGCGCCAGCAGCTTGAGGACTAGCGGGGTCAACGAGCAGTACTTC. It translates to CASSLRTSGVNEQYF.